The T cell receptor beta chain described here comes from a study of shared clonotypes between healthy human individuals (dated by TCRdb to the early 2020s). Looking at the study overall: A couple of women and a few men aged 18 to 49 years were included in the cohort. Libraries were prepared and TCR repertoires were sequenced by different laboratories using diverse techniques, in order to increase sequencing depth and limit assay-specific biases. The study deeply sequenced blood TCR repertoires of 5 or 6 healthy adults to estimate repertoire size and the extent of clonotype sharing between individuals. Each donor's leukapheresis produced roughly between roughly 0.85 and 9 billion PBMCs. For each donor, CD4 naive and CD4 memory were each run on three plates, CD8 naive on two plates, and CD8 memory on one plate. On the study overall, not on this receptor specifically: The small number of donors limited the genetic and exposure-history diversity represented. Sharing across a few donors was observed for roughly 5.4% of naive CD4, 3.5% of naive CD8, over 2% of memory CD4, and roughly 0.43% of memory CD8 clonotypes. Only blood was sampled, and tissue TCR repertoires likely differ from those in blood. Clonotypes shared by all four sorted-subset donors showed higher generation probabilities than non-shared clonotypes. Pairwise subsampling indicated that sequencing depth was expected to affect the degree of clonotype sharing among donors. Larger estimated clonotype richness was generally found for naive subsets than for memory subsets. Rarefaction of sorted-subset datasets indicated incomplete sequencing despite the large sequencing depth.

A remark on this clone: What this receptor recognizes is not known. No per-base quality is available; no much larger clone lies one base away.

The CDR3 goes from the cysteine to the phenylalanine over 14 residues. CDR3 DNA is the only sequence kept; it has 42 bases, read in frame from the first base. V loses 2 bases of germline sequence and J loses 2 bases, and the interval between the two ends is 10 bases. Via the germline V gene, CDR1 is SGHVS and CDR2 FQNEAQ. TCR CDR3 regions were amplified from genomic DNA by multiplex PCR using the deep immunoSEQ assay. For each cell subset, the extracted genomic DNA was distributed evenly across all wells of several immunoSEQ 96-well plates, and each plate served as one replicate. Each replicate PCR for sorted subsets received about 0.2 ug genomic DNA, equal to around 32,000 T cell genomes. The purified libraries were quantified using a Qubit 3.0 fluorometer, sized with a Bioanalyzer 2100, and then quantified again using the KAPA Library Quantification kit. Every immunoSEQ 96-well plate was sequenced on a separate single-read 150-cycle Illumina NextSeq 550 flow cell. Processing in the source paper ran as follows. The immunoSEQ output contained only junctional sequences without quality scores, so filtering could not match that applied to full-length reads. To assign V/J genes and CDR3, sequences were annotated against IMGT germline references using PyIR, a Python wrapper for IgBLAST v1.9. Reads were filtered out if the reads had weak V/J assignments (E-value above 1e-6), no CDR3, stop codons, out-of-frame junctions, or ambiguous translated residues. V3J clonotypes were defined as sequences sharing an identical inferred V gene, J gene, and CDR3 amino acid sequence. The percentage overlap between two repertoires was calculated by dividing the number of shared unique clonotypes by the size of the smaller repertoire. Three approaches were used to assess repertoire richness: RTK rarefaction, the Chao1 estimator, and Recon v2.1 estimates of unobserved clonotypes. Generation probabilities were computed with OLGA for all TCRbeta clonotypes obtained by the gDNA method from a handful of donors. TCRdb provides this immuneACCESS table in a form limited to in-frame rearrangements. Some clones are lacking; in checked studies, under half of them reflect an unresolved V gene, and why the rest are absent is not known. V and J calls and clone size are those listed in that table; D and trimming were worked out from the DNA. The sample data list approximately 2,000,000 clones, and roughly 92% of these were observed just once. The top ten clonotypes cover around 0.38% of the sample.

The donors were healthy, HIV-negative adults who had no recently reported acute infections or vaccinations. All donors were Caucasian adults living in Nashville, Tennessee, USA. CD4+ T cells were enriched through magnetic negative selection, after which naive cells were positively selected on CD45RA and the remaining negative fraction served as the memory subset. Blood was obtained by leukapheresis, after which PBMCs were separated by Ficoll-Histopaque density gradient centrifugation and cryopreserved in liquid nitrogen vapor phase. Analytical flow cytometry was used to check the purity and quantity of each magnetically sorted T cell population. Genomic DNA was isolated from each sorted fraction and quantified by UV absorbance on a Nanodrop 2000c.

The sequence was obtained from a man in his late teens or twenties in good health. Some clones in this sample may be carry-over from other donors' samples. The sequenced sample consisted of naive CD4+ T cells from PBMCs. The label giving this sample's cell subset or site can be read as: CD45RA+ positively selected. The rearrangement combines TRBV7-8 with TRBJ2-7, and TRBD1 may be the D gene, going by 5 matching bases. The nucleotide sequence is TGTGCCAGCAGCTTATGGGGCGGCACCTACGAGCAGTACTTC. Its translation reads: CASSLWGGTYEQYF.